This TCR beta chain was observed in a study of cytomegalovirus exposure and HLA in healthy donors. Study-level results: The authors listed 150 to 200 TCR beta chains as cytomegalovirus-associated. Later analysis revealed greater clonal expansion in HLA-associated TCR beta chains than in equally common others. Generally TCR sequences proved uncommon, though certain public TCRs appeared in numerous donors.

60 Vbeta and 13 Jbeta primers were used in PCR. Clones were read by immunoSEQ multiplex PCR, and TCRdb kept only the in-frame ones, dropping some. The sample has roughly 100,000 clones, about 13% seen once; the top ten hold 16%. This clone was seen only a few times. Its matching antigen is unknown. V lost 5 bases and J 4 bases, leaving 11 bases between the germline ends. Germline CDR1 and CDR2: LNHDA and SQIVND (reference sequence). CDR3 length: 13 residues. The sample taken for sequencing was PBMCs. The chain links TRBV19 to TRBJ1-1; D remains ambiguous. The sequence came from a man between 35 and 55 years old in good health and CMV-seropositive. CDR3 region: CASSATPGTEAFF. The CDR3 region has the DNA TGTGCCAGTAGTGCGACCCCGGGCACTGAAGCTTTCTTT.